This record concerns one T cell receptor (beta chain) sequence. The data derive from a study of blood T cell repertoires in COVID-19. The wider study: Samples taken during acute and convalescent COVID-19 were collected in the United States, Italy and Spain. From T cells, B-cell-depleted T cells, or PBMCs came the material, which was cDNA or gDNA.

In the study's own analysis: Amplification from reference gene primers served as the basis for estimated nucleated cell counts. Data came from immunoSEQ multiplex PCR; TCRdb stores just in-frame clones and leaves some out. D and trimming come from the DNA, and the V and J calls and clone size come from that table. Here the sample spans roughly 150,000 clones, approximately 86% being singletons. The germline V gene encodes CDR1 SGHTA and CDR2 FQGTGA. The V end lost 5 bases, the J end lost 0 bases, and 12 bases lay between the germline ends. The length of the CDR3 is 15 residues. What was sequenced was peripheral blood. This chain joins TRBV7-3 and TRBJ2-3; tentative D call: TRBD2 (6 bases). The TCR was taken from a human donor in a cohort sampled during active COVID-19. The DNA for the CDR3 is TGTGCCAGCAGCCCCGCGGGGACTAGCACAGATACGCAGTATTTT. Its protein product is CASSPAGTSTDTQYF.